This TCR beta chain stems from a study of T cell responses to AZD1222 COVID-19 vaccine. CDR3 length: 17 amino acids. V dropped 1 base and J dropped 3 bases, with 18 bases sitting between them. Germline-derived CDR1 and CDR2 are SGHAT and FQNNGV. Comments on this clone: Its cognate antigen is unknown.

Study-wide findings and caveats: Repertoire sampling occurred only after the peak T cell response. Donors in the cohort were predominantly white British and more often female, and clonal diversity was possibly underestimated.

The table came from immunoSEQ multiplex PCR; TCRdb's copy has only in-frame clones and leaves some out. The data contain more than 110,000 clones, around 93% of them singletons. The TCR comes from an adult who received the AZD1222 COVID-19 vaccine. The chain recombines TRBV11-2 with TRBJ2-5, with D perhaps matching TRBD1 (6 bases). Specimen: peripheral blood, collected 28 days after the second AZD1222 dose. CDR3 protein: CASSLGLQGRIEETQYF. The CDR3 DNA reads as TGTGCCAGCAGCTTAGGGTTGCAGGGGAGAATAGAAGAGACCCAGTACTTC.